Listed below are T cell receptor beta chains from one sample, sequenced in a study of T-cell reconstitution after alpha-beta-depleted transplantation in children. TCRdb used MiXCR to reprocess the PCR reads, holding one entry per CDR3 protein. The table includes 9,000 or so distinct CDR3 sequences, 11% to 15% detected once. Material: PBMCs, mostly from graft donor cells, obtained 60 days after TCRalphabeta/CD19-depleted stem cell transplant. These receptors were obtained from a male patient aged 5 to 17 who had a stem cell transplant for acute lymphoblastic leukemia, so the T cells may come from the graft donor. Each CDR3 is given with its conserved first and last residue. D genes are given only for firm matches. Clone size appears in some rows only: once, few, many, or a class for an expanded clone.

TRBV4-3,TRBJ2-7,TRBD2,many,TGCGCCAGCAGCCAAGATAGGACTAGCGCCTACGAGCAGTACTTC,CASSQDRTSAYEQYF
TRBV19,TRBJ1-4,NA,many,TGTGCCAGTAGTCCCGACAGAAGAACTAATGAAAAACTGTTTTTT,CASSPDRRTNEKLFF
TRBV7-9,TRBJ2-1,TRBD2,many,TGTGCCAGCAGCTTGAGGACTAGCGGGAGTGATGAGCAGTTCTTC,CASSLRTSGSDEQFF
TRBV20-1,TRBJ1-2,NA,many,TGCAGTGCTACTCAGCACAGGACAGTCAACCTGGGCGGCTACACCTTC,CSATQHRTVNLGGYTF
TRBV9,TRBJ2-5,NA,many,TGTGCCAGCAGCGAAAGACCTTCGGGGGTGTGGGAGACCCAGTACTTC,CASSERPSGVWETQYF
TRBV6-2/TRBV6-3,TRBJ1-1,TRBD1,many,TGTGCCAGCAGCCCGAGACAGGGCGCTGAAGCTTTCTTT,CASSPRQGAEAFF
TRBV6-6,TRBJ1-4,NA,NA,TGTGCCAGTGGGAGAACAACTAATGAAAAACTGTTTTTT,CASGRTTNEKLFF
TRBV18,TRBJ1-1,NA,few,TGTGCCAGCTCACCACAGGTAGGGAACACTGAAGCTTTCTTT,CASSPQVGNTEAFF
TRBV20-1,TRBJ2-1,TRBD2,NA,TGCAGTGCTAGAGTCGGGCTAGCGGGGGACAATGAGCAGTTCTTC,CSARVGLAGDNEQFF
TRBV11-2,TRBJ2-5,TRBD2,many,TGTGCCAGCAGCTTAGGAACTAGCGGGAGGCGCTTGGAGACCCAGTACTTC,CASSLGTSGRRLETQYF
TRBV11-2,TRBJ1-1,NA,many,TGTGCCAGCAGCTTAGCAGTCTCGAGGACTGAAGCTTTCTTT,CASSLAVSRTEAFF
TRBV6-2/TRBV6-3,TRBJ2-4,NA,many,TGTGCCAGCAGTACTCTCCCGGGCCATCTAGCCAAAAACATTCAGTACTTC,CASSTLPGHLAKNIQYF
TRBV6-2/TRBV6-3,TRBJ2-1,TRBD2,NA,TGTGCCAGCAGTTACTCGATGCAGGGGCTAGCGGGAACCAGTTCCTGGGATGAGCAGTTCTTC,CASSYSMQGLAGTSSWDEQFF
TRBV18,TRBJ2-1,NA,many,TGTGCCAGCTCACCACGAGGACAGCACAATGAGCAGTTCTTC,CASSPRGQHNEQFF
TRBV20-1,TRBJ1-1,NA,many,TGCAGTGCTAGTTCCCCCCGGGGGGGAAGGTCTGAAGCTTTCTTT,CSASSPRGGRSEAFF
TRBV18,TRBJ2-6,TRBD1,many,TGTGCCAGCTCACCGACGACAGGGGCAGTATCAACTGGGGCCAACGTCCTGACTTTC,CASSPTTGAVSTGANVLTF
TRBV13,TRBJ1-2,NA,many,TGTGCCAGCAGTACTTTACCTAACTATGGCTACACCTTC,CASSTLPNYGYTF
TRBV7-3,TRBJ2-1,TRBD2,many,TGTGCCAGCAGCTTATATAGCGGGGCCTACAATGAGCAGTTCTTC,CASSLYSGAYNEQFF
TRBV7-6,TRBJ2-1,NA,many,TGTGCCAGCAGCTTGTTGGGGGTTGTGGTCGATGAGCAGTTCTTC,CASSLLGVVVDEQFF